The 31 T cell receptor beta chains in this list originate from one sample, sequenced in a study of OX40 agonist ivuxolimab in advanced cancers. Assay: immunoSEQ multiplex PCR; the TCRdb copy retains only in-frame clones and omits some. The sample lists roughly 67,000 clones; about 89% were seen once. This sample comprised CD4+ or CD8+ T cells sorted from blood, obtained in a trial of the OX40 agonist ivuxolimab. The receptors originated from an adult with an advanced solid tumor such as melanoma, head and neck, liver or kidney cancer.

V usage is TRBV25-1 and J usage is TRBJ2-2, with D unresolved. V dropped 6 bases and J dropped 3 bases, with 11 bases sitting between them. There are 14 residues in the CDR3. Germline V gives CDR1 MGHDK, CDR2 SYGVNS. The chain's CDR3 is CASSGPRDTGELFF. CDR3 nucleotides: TGTGCCAGCAGCGGCCCAAGGGACACCGGGGAGCTGTTTTTT.

This chain joins TRBV21-1 and TRBJ1-1; the table names TRBD1, a call not compared with the DNA. TRBV21-1 is listed as a pseudogene. CDR3 length: 14 residues. CDR3 in amino acids: CASSAQQAETEAFF. Written as DNA, the CDR3 is TGTGCCAGCAGCGCACAACAGGCGGAGACTGAAGCTTTCTTT.

V is TRBV5-1 and J is TRBJ1-1; weak D call: TRBD1 (6 bases). The CDR3 runs to 14 residues. Germline-derived CDR1 and CDR2 are SGHRS and YFSETQ. Trimming removed 0 bases from V and 1 base from J, with 7 bases in between. CDR3 in amino acids: CASSLEGQNTEAFF. CDR3 sequence (DNA): TGCGCCAGCAGCTTGGAGGGACAGAACACTGAAGCTTTCTTT.

The V and J genes are TRBV5-6 and TRBJ1-1; no definite D call. V lost 0 bases to trimming and J lost 1 base, with 13 bases between them. This CDR3 region has 16 residues. Per the germline V gene, CDR1 is SGHDT and CDR2 is YYEEEE. CDR3 sequence: CASSLGPRRGNTEAFF. As DNA, the CDR3 is TGTGCCAGCAGCTTGGGCCCCAGGCGAGGGAACACTGAAGCTTTCTTT.

V is TRBV6-1 and J is TRBJ1-5; possibly TRBD1 for D (6 bases). The CDR3 extends over 14 amino acids. With 5 bases removed from V and 3 bases from J, the gap between germline ends came to 11 bases. The germline V gene has CDR1 MNHNS and CDR2 SASEGT. In nucleotides, the CDR3 is TGTGCCAGCAGTAAAACAGGGCCCAATCAGCCCCAGCATTTT. It translates to CASSKTGPNQPQHF.

This chain uses TRBV5-1 with TRBJ2-1; 14 bases are shared with TRBD2. The CDR3 totals 17 residues. The J segment lost 7 bases and the V segment lost 0 bases, leaving 6 bases of the junction unmatched. Germline CDR1 SGHRS, CDR2 YFSETQ. The CDR3 coding sequence is TGCGCCAGCAGCTTGGGACTAGCGGGGGGGCCAAGTAATGAGCAGTTCTTC. Translation gives CASSLGLAGGPSNEQFF.

In regard to this clone: Mismatch with germline at one junction end may stem from a read error. This chain joins TRBV20-1 and TRBJ1-2; weak D call: TRBD1 (6 bases). CDR1 is DFQATT and CDR2 is SNEGSKA in the germline V gene (reference sequence). The CDR3 contains 8 residues. DNA of the CDR3: TGCAGTCAGGGGCAGGGCGGCTTC. It yields the protein CSQGQGGF.

This chain joins TRBV5-1 and TRBJ2-5; D is undetermined. V dropped 3 bases and J dropped 5 bases, with 8 bases sitting between them. CDR1 and CDR2 (germline): SGHRS, YFSETQ. The CDR3 is 12 amino acids. CDR3 nucleotides: TGCGCCAGCAGCTCCTCTTTCGAGACCCAGTACTTC. This encodes CASSSSFETQYF. The full variable domain, in which reference TRBV5-1 and TRBJ2-5 provide the parts outside the CDR3, is KAGVTQTPRYLIKTRGQQVTLSCSPISGHRSVSWYQQTPGQGLQFLFEYFSETQRNKGNFPGRFSGRQFSNSRSEMNVSTLELGDSALYLCASSSSFETQYFGPGTRLLVL.

In this sample, this clone is medium-sized. The chain employs TRBV28 and TRBJ1-1; D not certain. This CDR3 has 15 amino acids. V was shortened by 0 bases and J by 1 base, with 9 bases between the two germline ends. Germline V lookup: CDR1 MDHEN, CDR2 SYDVKM. This chain's CDR3 is CASSLWGSTNTEAFF. The DNA for the CDR3 is TGTGCCAGCAGTTTATGGGGATCAACGAACACTGAAGCTTTCTTT.

The V call is TRBV5-1, the J call TRBJ1-1; a possible D gene is TRBD1 (5 bases). Germline CDR1 reads SGHRS; CDR2 reads YFSETQ. The V end was cut by 3 bases, the J end by 0 bases, with 12 bases between. The CDR3 runs 15 residues. CDR3: CASSSDGTVNTEAFF. CDR3 sequence (DNA): TGCGCCAGCAGCTCTGACGGGACGGTGAACACTGAAGCTTTCTTT.

V is TRBV5-4 and J is TRBJ1-1; D uncertain. V lost 3 bases, J lost 3 bases, and 18 bases lay in between. Germline lookup yields CDR1 SGHNT and CDR2 YYREEE (reference sequence). The CDR3 runs to 16 residues. CDR3 in amino acids: CASSSPGLGGDTEAFF. The CDR3 nucleotides read TGTGCCAGCAGCTCCCCTGGCCTCGGAGGTGACACTGAAGCTTTCTTT.

The rearrangement joins TRBV7-2 to TRBJ1-1, with 8 bases fitting TRBD1. The CDR3 runs 16 residues. Per the germline V gene, CDR1 is SGHTA and CDR2 is FQGNSA. V shed 5 bases, J shed 3 bases, and the junction held 11 bases outside the gene matches. The chain's CDR3 is CASSRPSTGVDTEAFF. The CDR3 bases are TGTGCCAGCAGCCGACCCTCGACAGGGGTGGACACTGAAGCTTTCTTT.

V gene TRBV10-2 combines with J gene TRBJ1-4; D is ambiguous. Germline CDR1 WSHSY, CDR2 SAAADI. Trimming took 5 bases from V and 6 from J, leaving 7 bases between them. This CDR3 is built from 12 residues. The chain's CDR3 is CASSLKDEKLFF. In DNA form, the CDR3 reads TGCGCCAGCAGTCTGAAGGATGAAAAACTGTTTTTT.

The rearrangement links TRBV30 to TRBJ2-6; 7 nucleotides match TRBD1. This CDR3 contains 18 residues. Germline lookup yields CDR1 GTSNPN and CDR2 SVGIG (reference sequence). The J segment lost 1 base and the V segment lost 0 bases, leaving 9 bases of the junction unmatched. CDR3 coding DNA: TGTGCCTGGAGTGTACGCAGGGGGAGTACGTCTGGGGCCAACGTCCTGACTTTC. This gives the protein CAWSVRRGSTSGANVLTF.

The chain couples TRBV4-3 to TRBJ1-4; 7 nucleotides align to TRBD1. Germline CDR1 and CDR2: LGHNA and YSLEER. This CDR3 has 17 residues. Trimming removed 3 bases from V and 8 bases from J; junction bases left unmatched: 15. The CDR3 sequence is CASSHTAQGNAAEKLFF. The CDR3 DNA sequence: TGCGCCAGCAGCCACACTGCACAGGGGAATGCCGCCGAAAAACTGTTTTTT.

This rearrangement joins TRBV28 to TRBJ1-1; tentatively, D is TRBD1 (6 bases). Per the germline V gene, CDR1 is MDHEN and CDR2 is SYDVKM. Trimming cost V 10 bases and J 0 bases, with 15 bases left between them. This CDR3 has 14 residues. DNA for the CDR3: TGTGCCACCACAGAGGGGGGGTTGAACACTGAAGCTTTCTTT. Amino acids: CATTEGGLNTEAFF.

The V call is TRBV7-9, the J call TRBJ1-5; tentatively, D is TRBD1 (6 bases). CDR1 SEHNR and CDR2 FQNEAQ come from the germline V gene (reference sequence). CDR3 size: 16 residues. V lost 10 bases to trimming and J lost 0 bases, with 19 bases between them. In nucleotides, the CDR3 is TGTGCCACCTCAGGGGACACTCTAAATAGCAATCAGCCCCAGCATTTT. It is translated as CATSGDTLNSNQPQHF.

The rearrangement joins TRBV6-5 to TRBJ1-5, with 8 bases aligning to TRBD1. Germline loops: CDR1 MNHEY, CDR2 SVGAGI. The CDR3 is made up of 14 amino acids. The V and J ends lost 7 bases and 0 bases, in that order; junction bases with no gene match: 2. The CDR3 nucleotides are TGTGCCAGCACAGGGGGCTATAGCAATCAGCCCCAGCATTTT. Its translation is CASTGGYSNQPQHF.

The chain combines TRBV18 with TRBJ1-2; D gene uncertain. Between the trimmed V and J ends, which lost 2 bases and 2 bases, there was a span of 6 bases. The length of the CDR3 is 13 residues. Germline values: CDR1 KGHSH, CDR2 LQKENI. This chain's CDR3 is CASSPVRNYGYTF. DNA for the CDR3: TGTGCCAGCTCACCAGTACGGAACTATGGCTACACCTTC.

The chain has TRBV28 and TRBJ1-6; the D gene is possibly TRBD1 (5 bases). This CDR3 region has 14 residues. V lost 4 bases and J 7 bases, leaving 11 bases between the germline ends. Germline CDR1 is MDHEN and CDR2 is SYDVKM. The CDR3 sequence: CASSWGSVNSPLHF. CDR3 bases: TGTGCCAGCAGTTGGGGGTCGGTCAATTCACCCCTCCACTTT.

This clone was recorded once. V and J are TRBV9 and TRBJ1-3, with D possibly matching TRBD1 (5 bases). The V gene lost 3 bases and the J gene lost 0 bases, with 16 bases spanning the gap. CDR1 and CDR2 (germline): SGDLS, YYNGEE. This CDR3 contains 17 residues. The CDR3 loop is CASSGGDPGGSGNTIYF. CDR3 in DNA: TGTGCCAGCAGCGGCGGGGACCCGGGCGGCTCTGGAAACACCATATATTTT.

This clone was picked up one time. The rearrangement links TRBV30 to TRBJ2-7; tentatively, D is TRBD2 (7 bases). Trimming cost V 6 bases and J 0 bases, with 12 bases left between them. The germline CDR1 and CDR2 sequences are GTSNPN and SVGIG (reference sequence). This CDR3 has 13 amino acids. The CDR3 DNA follows: TGTGCCTGTCGGGGGGCTAGCTCCTACGAGCAGTACTTC. It yields the protein CACRGASSYEQYF.

This rearrangement joins TRBV5-4 to TRBJ1-4; maybe TRBD1 (5 bases). The CDR3 runs 19 residues. Between the trimmed V and J ends, which lost 2 bases and 8 bases, there was a span of 28 bases. Germline CDR1 is SGHNT and CDR2 is YYREEE (reference sequence). The CDR3 reads CASSFNTGGVLTGLEKLFF. CDR3 coding DNA: TGTGCCAGCAGCTTTAATACGGGGGGAGTTTTAACTGGATTGGAAAAACTGTTTTTT.

The chain links TRBV11-2 to TRBJ2-7; 11 bases fit TRBD2. V was pared by 10 bases and J by 2 bases, with 7 bases of the junction left unmatched. Germline V gene data show CDR1 as SGHAT and CDR2 as FQNNGV. There are 14 residues in the CDR3. CDR3: CATRGLADPYEQYF. The CDR3 coding sequence is TGTGCCACCAGGGGACTAGCGGATCCCTACGAGCAGTACTTC.

This CDR3 reads CASSMGALYGYTF. CDR3 bases: TGTGCCAGTAGTATGGGGGCACTCTATGGCTACACCTTC. The gene calls are TRBV19 and TRBJ1-2; the D gene is possibly TRBD1 (6 bases). Between the trimmed V and J ends, which lost 3 bases and 4 bases, there was a span of 9 bases. Germline CDR1 and CDR2: LNHDA and SQIVND (reference sequence). The CDR3 contains 13 residues.

This clone was detected once. The J gene is TRBJ1-1, the V gene TRBV7-6, with D tentatively TRBD1 (5 bases). CDR3 length: 15 residues. Germline assignment: CDR1 SGHVS and CDR2 FNYEAQ. V was cut by 2 bases and J by 1 base, with 11 bases left in between. This CDR3 is CASSLITQANTEAFF. CDR3 bases: TGTGCCAGCAGCTTAATAACACAGGCGAACACTGAAGCTTTCTTT.

V gene TRBV30 combines with J gene TRBJ1-2; the D is unclear. Trimming cost V 0 bases and J 4 bases, with 15 bases left between them. There are 15 residues in the CDR3. Germline assignment: CDR1 GTSNPN and CDR2 SVGIG (reference sequence). CDR3 amino acids: CAWSVPERRGYGYTF. The CDR3 region has the DNA TGTGCCTGGAGTGTACCAGAGCGGCGAGGCTATGGCTACACCTTC.

The chain links TRBV5-4 to TRBJ1-1; D call uncertain. The CDR3 has 11 residues. The germline V and J ends were trimmed by 4 bases and 5 bases, with 6 bases remaining between them. Germline CDR1 SGHNT, CDR2 YYREEE (reference sequence). The CDR3 spells CASSTGTEAFF. Written as DNA, the CDR3 is TGTGCCAGCAGCACCGGAACTGAAGCTTTCTTT.

This clone has just a few counts. J is TRBJ2-3 and V is TRBV7-9; 8 bases align to TRBD2. Germline V lookup: CDR1 SEHNR, CDR2 FQNEAQ (reference sequence). The CDR3 loop spans 13 amino acids. With V trimmed by 11 bases and J by 1 base, 5 bases remained unmatched. CDR3 coding DNA: TGTGCCGGAGAACTAGCGGGCACAGATACGCAGTATTTT. As protein: CAGELAGTDTQYF.

This chain uses TRBV7-9 with TRBJ2-2, with D hard to call. The CDR3 consists of 16 residues. Trimming stripped 7 bases from V and 1 base from J, with 16 bases between. CDR1 and CDR2 from the germline V gene are SEHNR and FQNEAQ (reference sequence). The CDR3 bases are TGTGCCAGCACGCGAAGAAAGGGCGAGAACACCGGGGAGCTGTTTTTT. It is translated as CASTRRKGENTGELFF.

The DNA of the CDR3 is TGTGCCACCAGCAGAGATCGGGGGGTAGGCACTGAAGCTTTCTTT. It codes for CATSRDRGVGTEAFF. The genes are TRBV15 and TRBJ1-1; D perhaps matches TRBD1 (5 bases). The CDR3 runs 15 residues. The germline CDR1 and CDR2 sequences are LNHNV and YYDKDF (reference sequence). Trimming pared 0 bases from V and 4 bases from J, leaving 12 bases between. The entire variable domain, with the rest obtained from reference TRBV15 and TRBJ1-1, is as follows: DAMVIQNPRYQVTQFGKPVTLSCSQTLNHNVMYWYQQKSSQAPKLLFHYYDKDFNNEADTPDNFQSRRPNTSFCFLDIRSPGLGDTAMYLCATSRDRGVGTEAFFGQGTRLTVV.